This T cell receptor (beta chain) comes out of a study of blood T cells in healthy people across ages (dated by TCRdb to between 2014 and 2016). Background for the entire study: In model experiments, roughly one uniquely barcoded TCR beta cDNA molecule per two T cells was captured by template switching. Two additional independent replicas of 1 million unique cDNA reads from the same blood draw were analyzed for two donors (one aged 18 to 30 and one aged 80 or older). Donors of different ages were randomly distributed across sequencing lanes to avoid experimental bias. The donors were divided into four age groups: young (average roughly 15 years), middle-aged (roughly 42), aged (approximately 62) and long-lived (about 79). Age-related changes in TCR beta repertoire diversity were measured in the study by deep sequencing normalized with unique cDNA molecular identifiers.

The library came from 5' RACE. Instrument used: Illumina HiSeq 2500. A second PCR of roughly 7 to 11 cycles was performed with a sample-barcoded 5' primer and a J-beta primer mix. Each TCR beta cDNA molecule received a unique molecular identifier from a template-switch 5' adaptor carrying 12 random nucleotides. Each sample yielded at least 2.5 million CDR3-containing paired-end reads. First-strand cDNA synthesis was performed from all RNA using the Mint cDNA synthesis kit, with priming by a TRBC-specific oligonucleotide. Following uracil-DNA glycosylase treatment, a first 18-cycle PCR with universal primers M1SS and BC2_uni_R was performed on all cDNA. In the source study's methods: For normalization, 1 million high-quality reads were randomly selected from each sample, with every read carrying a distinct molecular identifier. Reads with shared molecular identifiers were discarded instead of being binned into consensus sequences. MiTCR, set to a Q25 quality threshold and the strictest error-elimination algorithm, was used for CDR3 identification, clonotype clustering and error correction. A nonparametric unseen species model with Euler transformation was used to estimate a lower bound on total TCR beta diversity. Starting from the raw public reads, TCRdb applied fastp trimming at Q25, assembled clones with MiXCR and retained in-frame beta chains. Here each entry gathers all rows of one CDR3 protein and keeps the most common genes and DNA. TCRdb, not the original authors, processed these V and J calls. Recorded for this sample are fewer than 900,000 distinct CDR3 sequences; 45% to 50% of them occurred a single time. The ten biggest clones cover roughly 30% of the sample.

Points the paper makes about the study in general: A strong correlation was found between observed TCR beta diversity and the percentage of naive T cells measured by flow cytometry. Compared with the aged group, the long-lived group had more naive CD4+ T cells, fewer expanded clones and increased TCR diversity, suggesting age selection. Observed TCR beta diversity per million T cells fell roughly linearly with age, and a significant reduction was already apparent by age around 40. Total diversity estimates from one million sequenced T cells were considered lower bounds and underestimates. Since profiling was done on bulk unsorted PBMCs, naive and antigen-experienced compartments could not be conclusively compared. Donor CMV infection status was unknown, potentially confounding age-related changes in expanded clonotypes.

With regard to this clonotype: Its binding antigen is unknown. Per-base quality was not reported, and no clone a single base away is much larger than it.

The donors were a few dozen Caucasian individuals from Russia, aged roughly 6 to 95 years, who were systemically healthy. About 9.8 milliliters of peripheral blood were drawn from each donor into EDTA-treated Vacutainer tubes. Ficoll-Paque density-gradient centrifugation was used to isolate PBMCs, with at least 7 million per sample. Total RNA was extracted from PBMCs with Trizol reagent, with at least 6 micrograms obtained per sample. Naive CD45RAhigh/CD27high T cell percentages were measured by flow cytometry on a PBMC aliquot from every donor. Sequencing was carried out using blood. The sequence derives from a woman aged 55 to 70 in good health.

The DNA sequence is given as TGTGCCAGCAGCCCTCGCCCTAGCGGGAGCACTTTCAGCTCCTACAATGAGCAGTTCTTC. Translated, it gives CASSPRPSGSTFSSYNEQFF. The receptor chain draws on TRBV7-2 and TRBJ2-1; TRBD2 lines up with 10 middle nucleotides. Based on the germline V gene, the CDR1 and CDR2 sequences are SGHTA and FQGNSA. V ends up 5 bases short and J 0 bases short, with an unmatched junction base count of 16. The CDR3 sequence holds 20 residues, the cysteine and phenylalanine included. The kept DNA is CDR3 alone, 60 bases in frame from the first base. Reference TRBV7-2 and TRBJ2-1 genes cover what lies past the CDR3, so the full variable domain is GAGVSQSPSNKVTEKGKDVELRCDPISGHTALYWYRQSLGQGLEFLIYFQGNSAPDKSGLPSDRFSAERTGGSVSTLTIQRTQQEDSAVYLCASSPRPSGSTFSSYNEQFFGPGTRLTVL.